This T cell receptor (beta chain) was found in a study of blood T cell repertoires in COVID-19. At the level of the study: Sites in the United States, Italy and Spain provided acute and convalescent COVID-19 samples.

V lost 1 base and J lost 0, with 7 bases in between. Per the germline V gene, CDR1 is SGHDT and CDR2 is YYEEEE. The CDR3 runs 14 residues. How the authors handled the data: For nucleated cells, counts were estimated from reference gene primer amplification. Some clones are missing from TCRdb's copy, which holds only in-frame ones; the method was immunoSEQ multiplex PCR. For V, J and clone size, that table is used; D and trimming come from the DNA. The top ten clones hold more than 14% of a sample with about 89,000 clones, about nine tenths of them seen once. The V gene is TRBV5-6, the J gene TRBJ1-2; TRBD1 is a possible D gene (6 bases). The sample consisted of peripheral blood. This clonotype was obtained from a male donor with acute or convalescent COVID-19. The CDR3, as DNA: TGTGCCAGCAGCTTGTGGACAGCTAACTATGGCTACACCTTC. Protein sequence: CASSLWTANYGYTF.